This passage covers 31 T cell receptor beta chains from one sample sequenced in a study of cytomegalovirus exposure and HLA in healthy donors. The PCR ran on 60 Vbeta and 13 Jbeta primers. Clones were read by immunoSEQ multiplex PCR, and TCRdb kept only the in-frame ones, dropping some. The sample contains about 160,000 clones, around three quarters of which appear only once. The sequencing input was PBMCs. The receptors were gathered from a woman in her 40s in good health and CMV-seronegative.

This clone has a handful of counts. The rearrangement links TRBV2 to TRBJ1-1, with TRBD1 as a possible D gene (5 bases). The CDR3 length is 14 residues. CDR1 SNHLY and CDR2 FYNNEI come from the germline V gene. V was cut by 4 bases and J by 3 bases, with 12 bases left in between. CDR3 in amino acids: CASSGPGSYTEAFF. CDR3 nucleotides: TGTGCCAGCAGTGGCCCAGGGTCATACACTGAAGCTTTCTTT.

The chain carries TRBV7-6 and TRBJ2-3; TRBD2 matches 14 bases. This CDR3 spans 17 amino acids. From germline, CDR1 is SGHVS and CDR2 FNYEAQ. The V segment lost 5 bases and the J segment 0 bases; nucleotides outside the gene matches: 4. The CDR3 nucleotides are TGTGCCAGCAGCCCGGGACTAGCGGGGGCAAGCACAGATACGCAGTATTTT. It is translated as CASSPGLAGASTDTQYF.

This clone was observed a handful of times. The gene calls are TRBV5-6 and TRBJ1-5; weak D call: TRBD1 (5 bases). Germline V CDR1 and CDR2: SGHDT, YYEEEE. The CDR3 has 17 amino acids. Trimming left V 2 bases short and J 5 bases short, with 20 bases between. The CDR3 is CASSLLGPGLSDQPQHF. CDR3 coding DNA: TGTGCCAGCAGCTTACTGGGTCCGGGACTAAGCGATCAGCCCCAGCATTTT.

The genes are TRBV27 and TRBJ1-4, with TRBD1 matching 7 bases. CDR1 is MNHEY and CDR2 is SMNVEV in the germline V gene (reference sequence). This CDR3 spans 14 amino acids. Unmatched junction bases numbered 5, after V lost 6 bases and J lost 4 bases. This chain's CDR3 is CASRAGTVNEKLFF. The DNA of the CDR3 is TGTGCCAGCAGAGCCGGGACAGTTAATGAAAAACTGTTTTTT.

The chain joins TRBV7-2 to TRBJ2-3, with TRBD2 matching 12 bases. CDR3 length: 17 amino acids. After removal of 2 bases from V and 0 bases from J, the junction contained 3 bases not matched to a gene. The germline V gene has CDR1 SGHTA and CDR2 FQGNSA. CDR3: CASSLSGLAGSTDTQYF. The CDR3 region has the DNA TGTGCCAGCAGCTTAAGTGGACTAGCGGGGAGCACAGATACGCAGTATTTT.

The chain employs TRBV19 and TRBJ2-2; TRBD2 might be the D (7 bases). Trimming pared 5 bases from V and 6 bases from J, leaving 16 bases between. There are 15 residues in the CDR3. Per germline, CDR1 LNHDA and CDR2 SQIVND (reference sequence). The CDR3 region is CASSGPRGAAGELFF. As DNA, the CDR3 is TGTGCCAGTAGTGGGCCCCGGGGGGCCGCCGGGGAGCTGTTTTTT.

The chain employs TRBV4-2 and TRBJ2-1, with 9 positions matching TRBD2. Losses at the gene ends were 4 bases for V and 5 bases for J; bases not matched to a gene: 9. The CDR3 contains 16 residues. The germline V gene has CDR1 LGHNA and CDR2 YNFKEQ. The CDR3: CASSRTAGGPDNEQFF. CDR3 bases: TGTGCCAGCAGCCGCACGGCGGGGGGGCCAGACAATGAGCAGTTCTTC.

The chain uses TRBV7-9 and TRBJ2-7; 11 nucleotides align to TRBD2. V shed 4 bases, J shed 2 bases, and the junction held 4 bases outside the gene matches. CDR3 size: 15 residues. CDR1 is SEHNR and CDR2 is FQNEAQ in the germline V gene (reference sequence). The CDR3 loop is CASSWSSGGAYEQYF. Here the CDR3 DNA reads TGTGCCAGCAGCTGGAGTAGCGGGGGGGCCTACGAGCAGTACTTC.

This chain links TRBV28 with TRBJ1-3; TRBD1 aligns across 8 bases. CDR1 MDHEN and CDR2 SYDVKM come from the germline V gene. Trimming took 3 bases from V and 4 from J; bases not matched to a gene: 8. The CDR3 is 16 amino acids. The CDR3 DNA sequence: TGTGCCAGCAGTTTCCATCAGGGGGCGGGAGGAAACACCATATATTTT. Translating gives CASSFHQGAGGNTIYF.

The CDR3 sequence: CASSRGDLRVYEQYF. The CDR3 DNA follows: TGTGCCAGCAGCCGAGGAGACCTCAGGGTCTACGAGCAGTACTTC. The chain links TRBV6-5 to TRBJ2-7; D is possibly TRBD1 (5 bases). The germline gives CDR1 MNHEY, CDR2 SVGAGI. The CDR3 extends over 15 amino acids. The V gene lost 6 bases and the J gene lost 3 bases, with 18 bases spanning the gap.

The V call is TRBV7-9, the J call TRBJ2-4, with D hard to call. Germline CDR1 is SEHNR and CDR2 is FQNEAQ (reference sequence). V was pared by 0 bases and J by 6 bases, with 6 bases between. The CDR3 length is 13 residues. This CDR3 reads CASSLAAGNIQYF. The CDR3 nucleotides are TGTGCCAGCAGCTTAGCAGCAGGAAACATTCAGTACTTC.

This rearrangement joins TRBV19 to TRBJ2-7; possibly TRBD1 for D (7 bases). Germline V gene data show CDR1 as LNHDA and CDR2 as SQIVND (reference sequence). This CDR3 has 14 residues. V was clipped by 6 bases and J by 7 bases, with 19 bases between them. CDR3 region: CASSPRQGGLEQYF. CDR3 coding DNA: TGTGCCAGTAGCCCCAGACAGGGAGGTTTGGAGCAGTACTTC.

This chain links TRBV4-1 with TRBJ2-5, with TRBD2 matching over 8 bases. V lost 5 bases and J lost 4; bases outside the gene matches: 3. The CDR3 has 13 amino acids. The germline CDR1 and CDR2 sequences are MGHRA and YSYEKL. This CDR3 reads CASSSTSAETQYF. Written as DNA, the CDR3 is TGCGCCAGCAGCTCGACTAGCGCAGAGACCCAGTACTTC.

CDR3 nucleotide sequence: TGTGCCAGCAGTGGCAGGGCGGTAAATGAAAAACTGTTTTTT. As protein: CASSGRAVNEKLFF. The rearrangement joins TRBV6-1 to TRBJ1-4, with D maybe TRBD1 (5 bases). Germline V gives CDR1 MNHNS, CDR2 SASEGT. V shed 4 bases and J shed 5 bases, with 11 bases lying between them. The CDR3 has 14 amino acids.

This clone has just one count. The chain employs TRBV27 and TRBJ2-7; 8 positions match TRBD2. The V and J ends lost 4 bases and 6 bases, in that order; junction bases with no gene match: 17. The CDR3 totals 17 residues. Germline V gene data show CDR1 as MNHEY and CDR2 as SMNVEV (reference sequence). CDR3 DNA: TGTGCCAGCAGTTCGCTAAGACTAGCGAGGGCTGACGGCGAGCAGTACTTC. Encoded protein: CASSSLRLARADGEQYF.

The chain has TRBV10-2 and TRBJ2-2, with D hard to call. V was clipped by 6 bases and J by 6 bases, with 8 bases between them. Germline CDR1 reads WSHSY; CDR2 reads SAAADI. This CDR3 region has 12 residues. The CDR3 protein is CASRNRSGELFF. For the CDR3, the DNA is TGCGCCAGCAGGAACCGGTCCGGGGAGCTGTTTTTT.

The chain carries TRBV5-1 and TRBJ1-6; 8 nucleotides agree with TRBD1. V shed 5 bases and J 8 bases; nucleotides not matched to a gene: 6. The CDR3 length is 14 residues. Germline V lookup: CDR1 SGHRS, CDR2 YFSETQ. CDR3 amino acids: CASSSDRGDSPLHF. CDR3 in DNA: TGCGCCAGCAGTTCTGACAGGGGAGATTCACCCCTCCACTTT.

This rearrangement joins TRBV15 to TRBJ2-6; the D gene is possibly TRBD1 (6 bases). CDR1 and CDR2 from the germline V gene are LNHNV and YYDKDF (reference sequence). Trimming shortened V by 3 bases and J by 2 bases, and 17 bases separated the two germline ends. The CDR3 sequence is 18 residues long. CDR3 in amino acids: CATSRGPVQGTGANVLTF. CDR3 DNA sequence: TGTGCCACCAGCAGGGGCCCCGTACAGGGAACTGGGGCCAACGTCCTGACTTTC.

Only a few counts were recorded for this clone. This chain connects TRBV7-9 to TRBJ2-1; 11 nucleotides align to TRBD1. CDR3 length: 12 amino acids. Germline V CDR1 and CDR2: SEHNR, FQNEAQ (reference sequence). After removal of 11 bases from V and 9 bases from J, the junction contained 6 bases not matched to a gene. The CDR3, as DNA: TGTGCCCGCGGGACAGGGGGTATTGAGCAGTTCTTC. Translated: CARGTGGIEQFF.

The rearrangement uses TRBV19 and TRBJ1-1; D may be TRBD1 (5 bases). V was shortened by 3 bases and J by 1 base, with 9 bases between the two germline ends. The length of the CDR3 is 14 residues. The germline V gene has CDR1 LNHDA and CDR2 SQIVND (reference sequence). The CDR3: CASSIQTGNTEAFF. CDR3 DNA: TGTGCCAGTAGTATTCAAACAGGGAACACTGAAGCTTTCTTT. Full variable domain (rest looked up from reference TRBV19 and TRBJ1-1): DGGITQSPKYLFRKEGQNVTLSCEQNLNHDAMYWYRQDPGQGLRLIYYSQIVNDFQKGDIAEGYSVSREKKESFPLTVTSAQKNPTAFYLCASSIQTGNTEAFFGQGTRLTVV.

The chain couples TRBV10-3 to TRBJ2-7; 10 nucleotides agree with TRBD2. J lost 3 bases, V lost 10 bases, and 9 bases had no gene match. The germline CDR1 and CDR2 sequences are ENHRY and SYGVKD. The CDR3 has 14 amino acids. CDR3 nucleotide sequence: TGTGCCACCTCTGCTGAGCGGGGGGGCTACGAGCAGTACTTC. Its protein is CATSAERGGYEQYF.

This clone appeared once. The chain links TRBV2 to TRBJ1-2, with D unclear. Trimming took 11 bases from V and 6 from J, leaving 16 bases between them. Germline values: CDR1 SNHLY, CDR2 FYNNEI. The CDR3 runs 12 residues. The CDR3 bases are TGTGCCGGCCTCGTCCGGGGTGATGGCTACACCTTC. It encodes CAGLVRGDGYTF.

The chain joins TRBV27 to TRBJ1-2; 7 bases fit TRBD1. Germline lookup yields CDR1 MNHEY and CDR2 SMNVEV (reference sequence). With V trimmed by 5 bases and J by 2 bases, 5 bases remained unmatched. CDR3 length: 14 residues. The CDR3 is CASSQPGQNYGYTF. CDR3 nucleotide sequence: TGTGCCAGCAGTCAACCGGGACAGAACTATGGCTACACCTTC.

CDR3 coding DNA: TGCGCCAGCAGCCAGGGAACTAGCGGGGACTACGAGCAGTACTTC. This codes for CASSQGTSGDYEQYF. V is TRBV4-1 and J is TRBJ2-7; TRBD2 matches 10 bases. J was trimmed by 3 bases and V by 3 bases; bases with no gene match: 5. Germline V lookup: CDR1 MGHRA, CDR2 YSYEKL. The CDR3 consists of 15 residues.

CDR3 in DNA: TGTGCCAGCAGCTTAGCGCCGGTGGCAGGGCCAAGCTCCTACAATGAGCAGTTCTTC. Translating it yields CASSLAPVAGPSSYNEQFF. The rearrangement links TRBV7-9 to TRBJ2-1; tentative D call: TRBD1 (5 bases). Trimming shortened V by 0 bases and J by 0 bases, and 18 bases separated the two germline ends. CDR1 is SEHNR and CDR2 is FQNEAQ in the germline V gene (reference sequence). This CDR3 is built from 19 residues.

The chain employs TRBV5-1 and TRBJ1-4; D not certain. In germline, CDR1 is SGHRS, CDR2 YFSETQ. Trimming pared 6 bases from V and 4 bases from J, leaving 13 bases between. The CDR3 runs to 14 residues. This chain's CDR3 is CASTLDINNEKLFF. CDR3 bases: TGCGCCAGCACCCTTGACATCAATAATGAAAAACTGTTTTTT.

The J gene is TRBJ2-3, the V gene TRBV5-4; D may be TRBD1 (5 bases). The CDR3 runs to 15 residues. V shed 6 bases and J shed 0 bases, with 14 bases lying between them. Germline assignment: CDR1 SGHNT and CDR2 YYREEE (reference sequence). CDR3 sequence reads: CASTRQGKSTDTQYF. The CDR3 nucleotides read TGTGCCAGCACCAGGCAGGGAAAGAGCACAGATACGCAGTATTTT.

The rearrangement joins TRBV6-5 to TRBJ1-4; no definite D call. Germline V lookup: CDR1 MNHEY, CDR2 SVGAGI. V was cut by 2 bases and J by 2 bases, with 9 bases left in between. This CDR3 spans 15 amino acids. The CDR3 reads CASSYEVGTNEKLFF. CDR3 nucleotides: TGTGCCAGCAGTTACGAGGTTGGGACTAATGAAAAACTGTTTTTT.

The rearrangement links TRBV19 to TRBJ2-5; 7 positions match TRBD2. Germline V gives CDR1 LNHDA, CDR2 SQIVND (reference sequence). The V segment lost 3 bases and the J segment 3 bases; nucleotides outside the gene matches: 7. The CDR3 loop spans 15 amino acids. CDR3 in amino acids: CASSMVAGREETQYF. The CDR3 region has the DNA TGTGCCAGTAGTATGGTGGCAGGGAGGGAAGAGACCCAGTACTTC.

CDR3: CASSQETFTDTQYF. CDR3 DNA: TGTGCCAGCAGCCAAGAGACTTTCACAGATACGCAGTATTTT. V usage is TRBV14 and J usage is TRBJ2-3, with no clear D. The CDR3 is made up of 14 amino acids. V shed 0 bases and J shed 2 bases, with 6 bases lying between them. The germline V gene encodes CDR1 SGHDN and CDR2 FVKESK. The full variable domain, completed using reference TRBV14 and TRBJ2-3, is EAGVTQFPSHSVIEKGQTVTLRCDPISGHDNLYWYRRVMGKEIKFLLHFVKESKQDESGMPNNRFLAERTGGTYSTLKVQPAELEDSGVYFCASSQETFTDTQYFGPGTRLTVL.

This clone has more than one count but fewer than ten. The chain recombines TRBV5-6 with TRBJ1-5; 11 bases map to TRBD1. The CDR3 is 15 residues long. Trimming at V came to 3 bases and at J to 4 bases, leaving 3 bases not matched to a gene. From germline, CDR1 is SGHDT and CDR2 YYEEEE. The CDR3 DNA reads TGTGCCAGCAGCTCCCGGGACAGGGGGAATCAGCCCCAGCATTTT. Protein product: CASSSRDRGNQPQHF.